Presented here are 30 T cell receptor beta chains from one specimen sequenced in a study of CD8 T cells in Susac syndrome. cDNA came from approximately 0.5 to 1 ug RNA primed by random hexamers. TCRdb fed the immunoSEQ multiplex PCR reads into MiXCR, producing one record per CDR3 protein. The data show about 110,000 distinct CDR3 sequences, 94% seen once. The sequenced sample was CD8+ T cells from PBMCs. The receptors were gathered from a human donor with Susac syndrome.

The rearrangement joins TRBV18 to TRBJ2-1; 7 bases agree with TRBD2. Germline assignment: CDR1 KGHSH and CDR2 LQKENI. The CDR3 totals 16 residues. V dropped 3 bases and J dropped 7; count of bases not matched to a gene: 12. The CDR3 region is CASSPSTGGYGNEQFF. The CDR3 DNA follows: TGTGCCAGCTCACCCTCAACGGGGGGATACGGGAATGAGCAGTTCTTC.

The rearrangement uses TRBV20-1 and TRBJ1-5; D is possibly TRBD1 (5 bases). V was pared by 6 bases and J by 7 bases, with 19 bases between. This CDR3 contains 14 residues. Germline V gene data show CDR1 as DFQATT and CDR2 as SNEGSKA (reference sequence). The CDR3 nucleotides read TGCAGTGCCCAGCCCCACGGGGGAGAGCAGCCCCAGCATTTT. As protein: CSAQPHGGEQPQHF.

This sequence joins TRBV7-9 and TRBJ1-5, with TRBD1 as a possible D gene (6 bases). V lost 4 bases and J lost 4, with 23 bases in between. Germline V CDR1 and CDR2: SEHNR, FQNEAQ (reference sequence). The CDR3 runs to 18 residues. In nucleotides, the CDR3 is TGTGCCAGCAGCTCCGACTTCACAGGGAGTGGAGGGAATCAGCCCCAGCATTTT. Amino acid sequence: CASSSDFTGSGGNQPQHF.

This clonotype was counted only a few times. This sequence joins TRBV9 and TRBJ1-2; D not resolved. Trimming removed 5 bases at V and 2 bases at J, with 4 bases between. The CDR3 runs 11 residues. Germline V gene sequence: CDR1 SGDLS, CDR2 YYNGEE. CDR3: CASSTNYGYTF. CDR3 in DNA: TGTGCCAGCAGTACGAACTATGGCTACACCTTC.

The chain combines TRBV6-2 or TRBV6-3 with TRBJ2-1, with no clear D. Germline V CDR1 and CDR2: MNHEY, SVGEGT. Trimming left V 2 bases short and J 7 bases short, with 3 bases between. CDR3 size: 11 residues. This chain's CDR3 is CASSYENEQFF. CDR3 DNA sequence: TGTGCCAGCAGTTACGAGAATGAGCAGTTCTTC.

The gene calls are TRBV20-1 and TRBJ2-1; TRBD2 might be the D (5 bases). In germline, CDR1 is DFQATT, CDR2 SNEGSKA (reference sequence). V was clipped by 0 bases and J by 9 bases, with 15 bases between them. The CDR3 has 14 amino acids. The CDR3 is CSARDGEKSPEQFF. Written as DNA, the CDR3 is TGCAGTGCTAGAGATGGGGAGAAGTCCCCTGAGCAGTTCTTC.

The chain recombines TRBV11-2 with TRBJ2-7; D gene ambiguous. Germline lookup yields CDR1 SGHAT and CDR2 FQNNGV. CDR3 length: 13 residues. The ends were cut back, 2 bases at V and 3 bases at J, with 8 bases in the middle. The CDR3 sequence is CASSLSRVYEQYF. In DNA form, the CDR3 reads TGTGCCAGCAGCTTAAGCCGGGTCTACGAGCAGTACTTC.

The chain uses TRBV3-1 and TRBJ2-2, with D possibly being TRBD2 (5 bases). The V and J ends lost 1 base and 4 bases respectively, with 16 bases between them. Germline V lookup: CDR1 LGHDT, CDR2 YNNKEL (reference sequence). This CDR3 region has 17 residues. The CDR3 loop is CASSQVFRGGGTGELFF. The CDR3 DNA is TGTGCCAGCAGCCAAGTATTCCGGGGTGGAGGCACCGGGGAGCTGTTTTTT.

This clonotype appeared once. The rearrangement uses TRBV6-1 and TRBJ2-1; the D gene is possibly TRBD2 (5 bases). The CDR3 consists of 12 residues. The germline gives CDR1 MNHNS, CDR2 SASEGT. V gave up 2 bases and J gave up 7 bases, with 6 bases separating them. CDR3 nucleotide sequence: TGTGCCAGCAGTGAACCGGGGAATGAGCAGTTCTTC. It codes for CASSEPGNEQFF.

V and J are TRBV7-6 and TRBJ1-6; D is uncertain. Between the trimmed V and J ends, which lost 5 bases and 6 bases, there was a span of 20 bases. CDR1 and CDR2 from the germline V gene are SGHVS and FNYEAQ. The CDR3 spans 17 residues. CDR3 sequence reads: CASSAFSRARSNSPLHF. The CDR3 DNA sequence: TGTGCCAGCAGCGCCTTTTCCCGCGCCAGGAGTAATTCACCCCTCCACTTT.

The V and J genes are TRBV20-1 and TRBJ2-7, with 10 bases fitting TRBD1. Germline CDR1 DFQATT, CDR2 SNEGSKA (reference sequence). The CDR3 loop spans 15 amino acids. V was clipped by 3 bases and J by 3 bases; unmatched bases: 8. The CDR3 loop reads CSASPSGQGNYEQYF. In nucleotides, the CDR3 is TGCAGTGCTAGTCCCTCGGGACAGGGGAACTACGAGCAGTACTTC.

The V and J genes are TRBV4-3 and TRBJ2-7; maybe TRBD1 (5 bases). Trimming cost V 2 bases and J 5 bases, with 10 bases left between them. The CDR3 has 13 residues. Germline CDR1 LGHNA, CDR2 YSLEER. Here the CDR3 reads CASSQSRGNEQYF. The CDR3, as DNA: TGCGCCAGCAGCCAATCTAGGGGCAACGAGCAGTACTTC.

This clonotype was observed once. The genes are TRBV7-6 and TRBJ2-6; 7 positions agree with TRBD1. The CDR3 sequence is 16 residues long. Germline V gene lookup returns CDR1 SGHVS and CDR2 FNYEAQ. V shed 4 bases and J 0 bases; nucleotides not matched to a gene: 3. The CDR3 bases are TGTGCCAGCAGCTCGTGGGACAGCTCTGGGGCCAACGTCCTGACTTTC. Amino acid sequence: CASSSWDSSGANVLTF.

This sequence joins TRBV25-1 and TRBJ2-3; no firm D call. Trimming removed 3 bases at V and 6 bases at J, with 4 bases between. Germline V gene lookup returns CDR1 MGHDK and CDR2 SYGVNS. The length of the CDR3 is 11 residues. The CDR3 nucleotides are TGTGCCAGCAGTGACGGCGATACGCAGTATTTT. This sequence encodes CASSDGDTQYF.

J is TRBJ2-2 and V is TRBV20-1, with D maybe TRBD2 (5 bases). Germline V CDR1 and CDR2: DFQATT, SNEGSKA (reference sequence). The CDR3 loop spans 15 amino acids. V lost 0 bases and J lost 4, with 12 bases in between. CDR3 amino acids: CSARDPHGSTGELFF. The CDR3 DNA reads TGCAGTGCTAGAGATCCCCATGGGAGCACCGGGGAGCTGTTTTTT.

This clonotype was detected only once. This rearrangement joins TRBV9 to TRBJ1-4, with TRBD1 matching over 9 bases. Germline values: CDR1 SGDLS, CDR2 YYNGEE. V gave up 0 bases and J gave up 6 bases; unmatched junction bases: 3. CDR3 length equals 15 residues. The chain's CDR3 is CASSVEGTGYEKLFF. CDR3 DNA: TGTGCCAGCAGCGTAGAGGGGACAGGGTATGAAAAACTGTTTTTT.

Turning to this clonotype: An end of the junction does not agree with germline; a read error may underlie this. The genes are TRBV2 and TRBJ2-3, with D perhaps TRBD1 (5 bases). CDR1 and CDR2 from the germline V gene are SNHLY and FYNNEI. The CDR3 runs 14 residues. CDR3 region: CASSPSYPTDTQYF. CDR3 in DNA: TGTGCCAGCAGCCCTAGTTATCCGACAGATACACAGTATTTT.

The chain carries TRBV13 and TRBJ2-1; D uncertain. V was cut by 3 bases and J by 6 bases, with 9 bases left in between. The CDR3 extends over 13 amino acids. Looked up from germline, CDR1 is PRHDT and CDR2 is FYEKMQ (reference sequence). CDR3 coding DNA: TGTGCCAGCAGCTTCGGCAGAACCAATGAGCAGTTCTTC. Its protein product is CASSFGRTNEQFF.

The genes are TRBV12-3 or TRBV12-4 and TRBJ1-2; unclear D gene. The CDR3 runs 13 residues. With 4 bases removed from V and 6 bases from J, the gap between germline ends came to 12 bases. The CDR3 sequence is CASSSQLLHGYTF. The CDR3 DNA follows: TGTGCCAGCAGTTCGCAGCTTCTACATGGCTACACCTTC.

This clonotype occurred once. The chain combines TRBV15 with TRBJ2-1; weak D call: TRBD2 (5 bases). This CDR3 is built from 17 residues. Germline CDR1 LNHNV, CDR2 YYDKDF (reference sequence). The V end was cut by 5 bases, the J end by 3 bases, with 20 bases between. CDR3 DNA: TGTGCCACCAGCCCCCCCCTGAGGGAAGGGATCTACAATGAGCAGTTCTTC. Translation gives CATSPPLREGIYNEQFF.

The chain couples TRBV7-9 to TRBJ2-7; no clear D. V was cut by 2 bases and J by 6 bases, with 8 bases left in between. The CDR3 has 12 amino acids. From germline, CDR1 is SEHNR and CDR2 FQNEAQ (reference sequence). The CDR3 here is CASSLTQAEQYF. The DNA of the CDR3 is TGTGCCAGCAGCTTAACGCAGGCCGAGCAGTACTTC.

The chain uses TRBV12-3 or TRBV12-4 and TRBJ1-1, with 8 positions matching TRBD1. V was clipped by 5 bases and J by 5 bases; unmatched bases: 7. This CDR3 contains 14 residues. CDR3 sequence: CASSVNRGGTEAFF. CDR3 sequence (DNA): TGTGCCAGCAGTGTAAACAGGGGGGGAACTGAAGCTTTCTTT.

The chain joins TRBV9 to TRBJ2-7; TRBD2 aligns across 8 bases. The V gene's germline CDR1 is SGDLS and CDR2 YYNGEE. Unmatched junction bases numbered 12, after V lost 1 base and J lost 6 bases. The CDR3 runs to 16 residues. CDR3 region: CASSVNSGIGSFEQYF. The CDR3 region has the DNA TGTGCCAGCAGCGTAAATAGCGGGATAGGTAGTTTCGAGCAGTACTTC. The whole variable domain, filled in from reference TRBV9 and TRBJ2-7, reads DSGVTQTPKHLITATGQRVTLRCSPRSGDLSVYWYQQSLDQGLQFLIQYYNGEERAKGNILERFSAQQFPDLHSELNLSSLELGDSALYFCASSVNSGIGSFEQYFGPGTRLTVT.

V usage is TRBV7-3 and J usage is TRBJ1-1; D perhaps matches TRBD1 (6 bases). V was clipped by 5 bases and J by 10 bases, with 14 bases between them. CDR1 and CDR2 (germline): SGHTA, FQGTGA. CDR3 length equals 12 residues. CDR3 in amino acids: CASSTHTGTAFF. In DNA, the CDR3 is TGTGCCAGCAGCACCCACACAGGGACAGCTTTCTTT. The whole variable domain, filled in from reference TRBV7-3 and TRBJ1-1, reads GAGVSQTPSNKVTEKGKYVELRCDPISGHTALYWYRQSLGQGPEFLIYFQGTGAADDSGLPNDRFFAVRPEGSVSTLKIQRTERGDSAVYLCASSTHTGTAFFGQGTRLTVV.

A single count supports this clonotype. The chain couples TRBV5-1 to TRBJ2-2, with D hard to call. CDR1 is SGHRS, CDR2 YFSETQ, per germline. The CDR3 is 12 amino acids. V dropped 4 bases and J dropped 8 bases, with 9 bases sitting between them. CDR3 amino acids: CASSAPLGELFF. DNA for the CDR3: TGCGCCAGCAGCGCCCCTCTAGGGGAGCTGTTTTTT.

The CDR3 nucleotides are TGCAGTGCACGGACAGGCTCGTCCTACGAGCAGTACTTC. Translating gives CSARTGSSYEQYF. The rearrangement uses TRBV20-1 and TRBJ2-7, with 7 bases fitting TRBD1. Trimming took 6 bases from V and 1 from J; bases not matched to a gene: 6. Germline V gene sequence: CDR1 DFQATT, CDR2 SNEGSKA (reference sequence). The length of the CDR3 is 13 residues.

The chain has TRBV14 and TRBJ2-1; a weak D match, TRBD1 (5 bases). Germline V CDR1 and CDR2: SGHDN, FVKESK. The CDR3 spans 16 residues. The V and J ends lost 1 base and 8 bases respectively, with 18 bases between them. CDR3 bases: TGTGCCAGCAGCCAAGTCCGGACAACCCAAAGCGATGAGCAGTTCTTC. Its translation is CASSQVRTTQSDEQFF.

The rearrangement uses TRBV19 and TRBJ1-5, with D hard to call. Germline lookup yields CDR1 LNHDA and CDR2 SQIVND (reference sequence). This CDR3 comprises 14 residues. Trimming shortened V by 6 bases and J by 9 bases, and 18 bases separated the two germline ends. This chain's CDR3 is CASSQPLVGRPQHF. The CDR3 DNA sequence: TGTGCCAGTAGCCAACCCCTGGTCGGACGGCCCCAGCATTTT.

The gene calls are TRBV29-1 and TRBJ1-2; D remains unclear. The V gene's germline CDR1 is SQVTM and CDR2 ANQGSEA. This CDR3 is built from 11 residues. V lost 5 bases and J lost 1, with 5 bases in between. This CDR3 is CSVNGNYGYTF. CDR3 sequence (DNA): TGCAGCGTTAACGGTAACTATGGCTACACCTTC. Full variable domain (rest looked up from reference TRBV29-1 and TRBJ1-2): SAVISQKPSRDICQRGTSLTIQCQVDSQVTMMFWYRQQPGQSLTLIATANQGSEATYESGFVIDKFPISRPNLTFSTLTVSNMSPEDSSIYLCSVNGNYGYTFGSGTRLTVV.

The rearrangement uses TRBV14 and TRBJ2-7; D remains ambiguous. Looked up from germline, CDR1 is SGHDN and CDR2 is FVKESK. V lost 3 bases and J 4 bases, leaving 10 bases between the germline ends. There are 13 residues in the CDR3. The CDR3 loop reads CASSQALTYEQYF. The CDR3 coding sequence is TGTGCCAGCAGCCAGGCTCTTACATACGAGCAGTACTTC.